These T cell receptor beta chains were read from a single sample in a study of STAT3 mutations in large granular lymphocyte leukemia. The repertoire was sequenced with immunoSEQ multiplex PCR; TCRdb's copy has only in-frame clones and lacks some. This table has over 30,000 clones, approximately 91% appearing once. The sample consisted of PBMCs. The receptor source for this set is a human donor with T large granular lymphocyte leukemia. Some clones in this sample may be carry-over from other donors' samples. CDR3s include the opening cysteine and the closing phenylalanine or tryptophan. Each record gives: V gene, J gene, D gene, clone size, CDR3 DNA, CDR3 protein. A D gene is named only where the DNA matches it firmly. For some rows the clone size is stated as once, few or many, or as a class when expanded; others skip it.

v_gene: TRBV19
j_gene: TRBJ2-1
d_gene: TRBD2
abundance: .
CDR3nt: TGTGCCAGTAGTATAGCTAGCGGCCTGTACAATGAGCAGTTCTTC
CDR3aa: CASSIASGLYNEQFF

v_gene: TRBV7-2
j_gene: TRBJ1-2
d_gene: .
abundance: once
CDR3nt: TGTGCCAGCAGCAAAGGGGGGACCAACTATGGCTACACCTTC
CDR3aa: CASSKGGTNYGYTF

v_gene: TRBV5-1
j_gene: TRBJ2-7
d_gene: .
abundance: .
CDR3nt: TGCGCCAGCAGCCCGGGGGCGACCTCCTACGAGCAGTACTTC
CDR3aa: CASSPGATSYEQYF

v_gene: TRBV13
j_gene: TRBJ1-1
d_gene: .
abundance: .
CDR3nt: TGTGCCAGCAGCAGGGTAAGGACTGAAGCTTTCTTT
CDR3aa: CASSRVRTEAFF

v_gene: TRBV7-2
j_gene: TRBJ1-2
d_gene: .
abundance: once
CDR3nt: TGTGCCAGCAGCCTGGCGCTGACGGGGGGCTACACCTTC
CDR3aa: CASSLALTGGYTF

v_gene: TRBV7-2
j_gene: TRBJ1-5
d_gene: .
abundance: .
CDR3nt: TGTGCCAGCAGCATCGACGGGACCTCCAATCAGCCCCAGCATTTT
CDR3aa: CASSIDGTSNQPQHF

v_gene: TRBV5-1
j_gene: TRBJ1-6
d_gene: .
abundance: .
CDR3nt: TGCGCCAGCAGCTTGGACAGCTCTTACGCCAATTCACCCCTCCACTTT
CDR3aa: CASSLDSSYANSPLHF

v_gene: TRBV4-3
j_gene: TRBJ1-2
d_gene: .
abundance: .
CDR3nt: TGCGCCAGCAGCCAAGATCTCCAGGGCGACGGCTACACCTTC
CDR3aa: CASSQDLQGDGYTF

v_gene: TRBV7-9
j_gene: TRBJ1-3
d_gene: .
abundance: once
CDR3nt: TGTGCCAGCAGCCACCCGGGATCTGGAAACACCATATATTTT
CDR3aa: CASSHPGSGNTIYF

v_gene: TRBV7-6
j_gene: TRBJ1-2
d_gene: TRBD1
abundance: .
CDR3nt: TGTGCCAGCAGCTTAGGGACAGGGCTGAACTATGGCTACACCTTC
CDR3aa: CASSLGTGLNYGYTF

v_gene: TRBV10-3
j_gene: TRBJ2-3
d_gene: .
abundance: once
CDR3nt: TGTGCCATCAGTAAGGACAGAAACACAGATACGCAGTATTTT
CDR3aa: CAISKDRNTDTQYF

v_gene: TRBV5-1
j_gene: TRBJ1-6
d_gene: .
abundance: .
CDR3nt: TGCGCCAGCAGCTTCGGGGGATTAGGATCACCCCTCCACTTT
CDR3aa: CASSFGGLGSPLHF

v_gene: TRBV5-6
j_gene: TRBJ1-5
d_gene: TRBD1
abundance: .
CDR3nt: TGTGCCAGCAGCTTGGGAAGGGACAGGGGGAATCAGCCCCAGCATTTT
CDR3aa: CASSLGRDRGNQPQHF

v_gene: TRBV7-8
j_gene: TRBJ2-5
d_gene: .
abundance: .
CDR3nt: TGTGCCAGCATCCTAGAGGGGGGCGAGGAGACCCAGTACTTC
CDR3aa: CASILEGGEETQYF

v_gene: TRBV28
j_gene: TRBJ1-2
d_gene: .
abundance: .
CDR3nt: TGTGCCAGCAGTTTTACAGGGTTTGCCTATGGCTACACCTTC
CDR3aa: CASSFTGFAYGYTF

v_gene: TRBV5-4
j_gene: TRBJ1-3
d_gene: TRBD1
abundance: few
CDR3nt: TGTGCCAGCAGTCGTTCCGGGACAGTACTACGAAACACCATATATTTT
CDR3aa: CASSRSGTVLRNTIYF

v_gene: TRBV28
j_gene: TRBJ1-1
d_gene: .
abundance: .
CDR3nt: TGTGCCAGCAGTCCGAGACAGGTGAACACTGAAGCTTTCTTT
CDR3aa: CASSPRQVNTEAFF

v_gene: TRBV5-1
j_gene: TRBJ2-3
d_gene: .
abundance: .
CDR3nt: TGCGCCAGCAACCGAGATAGGGGATCCACAGATACGCAGTATTTT
CDR3aa: CASNRDRGSTDTQYF

v_gene: TRBV14
j_gene: TRBJ2-5
d_gene: .
abundance: .
CDR3nt: TGTGCCAGCAGCCAAGGTTCAGGCCTCGCGGAAACCCAGTACTTC
CDR3aa: CASSQGSGLAETQYF

v_gene: TRBV5-1
j_gene: TRBJ1-5
d_gene: TRBD1
abundance: .
CDR3nt: TGCGCCAGCAGCTTCGAACAGGGGGCCCAGCCCCAGCATTTT
CDR3aa: CASSFEQGAQPQHF

v_gene: TRBV30
j_gene: TRBJ1-4
d_gene: .
abundance: .
CDR3nt: TGTGCCTGGAGTGCCCACCGGGGGGGGTTGTTAGCAACTAATGAAAAACTGTTTTTT
CDR3aa: CAWSAHRGGLLATNEKLFF

v_gene: TRBV27
j_gene: TRBJ2-1
d_gene: TRBD2
abundance: .
CDR3nt: TGTGCCAGCAGTCGGAGGACTAGCGCTGACTCCTACAATGAGCAGTTCTTC
CDR3aa: CASSRRTSADSYNEQFF

v_gene: TRBV18
j_gene: TRBJ2-2
d_gene: .
abundance: .
CDR3nt: TGTGCCAGCTCCCCCAGGGACACCGGGGAGCTGTTTTTT
CDR3aa: CASSPRDTGELFF

v_gene: TRBV7-2
j_gene: TRBJ1-1
d_gene: .
abundance: .
CDR3nt: TGTGCCAGCAGCCCCAGACCGGACAGTTACACTGAAGCTTTCTTT
CDR3aa: CASSPRPDSYTEAFF

v_gene: TRBV6-5
j_gene: TRBJ1-6
d_gene: .
abundance: .
CDR3nt: TGTGCCAGCAGTTACTCCGGGGTAACCTATAATTCACCCCTCCACTTT
CDR3aa: CASSYSGVTYNSPLHF

v_gene: TRBV6-6
j_gene: TRBJ1-5
d_gene: .
abundance: .
CDR3nt: TGTGCCAGCAGTTACTCGGCAGGCAATCAACCCCAGCATTTT
CDR3aa: CASSYSAGNQPQHF

v_gene: TRBV7-2
j_gene: TRBJ2-5
d_gene: .
abundance: .
CDR3nt: TGTGCCAGCAGCTTTGTCCTAGGGGGCGGGAAGACCCAGTACTTC
CDR3aa: CASSFVLGGGKTQYF

v_gene: TRBV10-3
j_gene: TRBJ1-1
d_gene: TRBD1
abundance: .
CDR3nt: TGTGCCATCAGTGAGTCGTACAGGGGGCCCCACACTGAAGCTTTCTTT
CDR3aa: CAISESYRGPHTEAFF

v_gene: TRBV6-5
j_gene: TRBJ1-1
d_gene: .
abundance: .
CDR3nt: TGTGCCAGCAGTTACGGACTGGGAATGAACACTGAAGCTTTCTTT
CDR3aa: CASSYGLGMNTEAFF

v_gene: TRBV19
j_gene: TRBJ2-1
d_gene: TRBD2
abundance: .
CDR3nt: TGTGCCACCCGGGAGGGACTAGCGGTCTTTAATGAGCAGTTCTTC
CDR3aa: CATREGLAVFNEQFF

v_gene: TRBV2
j_gene: TRBJ1-2
d_gene: .
abundance: .
CDR3nt: TGTGCCAGCAGGGAGGAAGCCGGCTACACCTTC
CDR3aa: CASREEAGYTF

v_gene: TRBV5-4
j_gene: TRBJ2-1
d_gene: TRBD2
abundance: .
CDR3nt: TGTGCCAGCAGCCCGCGGGGGGCGGGCAATGAGCAGTTCTTC
CDR3aa: CASSPRGAGNEQFF

v_gene: TRBV4-1
j_gene: TRBJ2-7
d_gene: .
abundance: .
CDR3nt: TGCGCCAGCAGCTATGGTGAGGGATCCTACGAGCAGTACTTC
CDR3aa: CASSYGEGSYEQYF